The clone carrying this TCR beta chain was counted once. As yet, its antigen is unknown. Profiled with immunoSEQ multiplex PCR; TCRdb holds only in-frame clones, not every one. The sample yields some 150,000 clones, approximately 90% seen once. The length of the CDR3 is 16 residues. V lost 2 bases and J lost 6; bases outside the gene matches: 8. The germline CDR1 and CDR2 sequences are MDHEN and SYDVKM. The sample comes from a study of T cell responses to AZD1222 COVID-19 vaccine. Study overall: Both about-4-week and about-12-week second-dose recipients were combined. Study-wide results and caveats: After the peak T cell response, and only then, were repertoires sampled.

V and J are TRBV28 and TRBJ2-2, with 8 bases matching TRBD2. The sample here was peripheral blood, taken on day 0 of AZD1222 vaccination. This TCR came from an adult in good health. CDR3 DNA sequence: TGTGCCAGCAGTTTAGGGAGCGGGAGATTGGCCGGGGAGCTGTTTTTT. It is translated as CASSLGSGRLAGELFF.